The T cell receptor beta chain under discussion was sequenced for a study of cytomegalovirus exposure and HLA in healthy donors (dated by TCRdb to the late 2010s). Some background on the complete study: According to an earlier analysis of 587 of the donors, about 180 million T cells yielded over 90 million unique TCR beta sequences and around 300 Gb of sequence data. Around 320 gigabases of sequencing data and some 85 million unique TCR sequences were included in an early release covering under 650 HLA-typed donors. Of the roughly 400 genotyped donors, 81% were placed in the genetic ancestry cluster associated with self-reported Caucasian donors. The study aimed to test whether cataloging public T cell receptors could reveal signatures of past pathogen exposure. Using immunosequencing, the study profiled T cell repertoires from about 610 subjects and related those repertoires to cytomegalovirus serostatus. A separate validation cohort of roughly 120 different subjects was used in addition to the roughly 620-subject first cohort. High-throughput TCR immunosequencing, statistical association of individual TCRs with disease status, and machine learning were combined to predict cytomegalovirus infection status. In a later analysis, previously published TCR beta repertoires from 550 to 750 donors were re-analyzed and high-resolution HLA genotyping was added so that TCR occurrence patterns could be studied. Rather than drawing on any new phenotypic data, the later analysis identified candidate immune exposures from TCR beta sequences and the way those sequences occurred across donors. An earlier analysis of 500 to 650 of the donors applied high-throughput TCR beta sequencing to assess whether each TCR beta V gene segment acted as functional or pseudogenic. Alongside the repertoire data, information on donor age, sex, ethnicity and CMV serostatus was compiled. Genome-wide SNP genotypes for about 65% of the 666 donors were used in a later genetic analysis, which treated that subset as a discovery cohort. Every repertoire in the discovery cohort had been generated on one and the same sequencing platform. Class I and class II HLA loci were covered by the typing at four-digit resolution. The number of typed donors differed by locus: roughly 629-630 for A, B, C, DRB1 and DQB1; 522 for DQA1; 606 for DPA1; and 450 to 480 for DPB1. A handful of DR-DQ haplotypes were handled as single units for association and clustering because linkage in the cohort was strong. Among roughly 400 genotyped donors of the cohort, an average of approximately 240,000 unique TCR beta nucleotide sequences was sequenced per donor, of which roughly 18% were non-productive.

The cohort consisted of 600 to 750 healthy bone marrow donors. Cohort members were all nominally healthy when sampled, although unrecorded immune exposures were likely present. The donor was CMV seronegative and belonged to the group of 352 seronegative cohort members. Each donor provided a peripheral blood sample, and peripheral blood mononuclear cells were used for TCR beta sequencing. Genomic DNA extraction from the blood cell samples was performed with the Qiagen DNeasy Blood Extraction Kit. Receptor libraries were prepared by the immunoSEQ multiplex PCR assay. For the multiplex PCR, a mixture combining 60 forward primers for TCR Vbeta segments and 13 reverse primers for TCR Jbeta segments was used. The CDR3 region of rearranged TCR beta genes was amplified from genomic DNA with a multiplex PCR assay. The Illumina HiSeq System was used to sequence the amplified TCR beta libraries as 87-base-pair reads. As for the authors' bioinformatics: A later analysis counted some 74 million unique TCR beta chains across the 670 or so repertoires, and around 9.9 million of these chains were shared by at least two donors. A nearest-neighbor algorithm error-corrected the raw reads and collapsed the reads into unique sequences, merging closely related sequences to remove PCR and sequencing errors. V, D and J gene segments were assigned by aligning CDR3 sequences to IMGT reference sequences. Each retained sequence needed at least a six-nucleotide match to both a V gene segment and a J gene segment. A rearrangement was called productive if the CDR3 had no stop codons and remained in frame with V and J, and every other rearrangement was called non-productive. Following IMGT convention, CDR3 was defined as the stretch from the second conserved V-encoded cysteine to the conserved J-encoded phenylalanine. The earlier analysis of some 600 of the donors excluded sequences that lacked an unambiguous match to a single V gene segment. An earlier analysis of 587 of the donors classified V segments as functional when productive rearrangements were above 56.7% and as segregating when the standard deviation between donors was above 5%. A statistical classification framework was built for diagnosing cytomegalovirus status from the catalog of TCR beta chain sequences. In a later analysis, V and J genes were assigned by comparing TCR nucleotide sequences against IMGT/GENE-DB human TR gene sequences. In a later analysis, CDR3 sequences and most-parsimonious VDJ recombination scenarios were assigned using the TCRdist pipeline. In a later analysis, every TCR beta chain was defined by the combination of its CDR3 amino acid sequence and its V-gene family, and reads without a unique V-gene family were dropped. As a way to deal with suspected cross-contamination and a sequencing artifact, a later analysis dropped under 600 nucleotide sequences that were highly shared and had low generation probability. In a later analysis, a clonal expansion index for each public chain was calculated from normalized within-repertoire ranks of inferred template counts. A later analysis computed generation probabilities with a VDJ recombination model fitted to out-of-frame rearrangements, and checked the results against IGoR. A later analysis scored TCR-TCR, TCR-HLA and TCR-CMV co-occurrence with hypergeometric tests, applying a repertoire-size bias correction to TCR pairs. In a later analysis, false discovery rates were estimated by permuting HLA or CMV assignments 20 times. In a later analysis, co-occurring TCRs were grouped with DBSCAN, and TCRdist sequence similarity was added when clustering was performed within HLA-allele-positive subsets. Repertoires with fewer than 30,000 or more than 120,000 public chains were left out of co-occurrence clustering, as were a handful of repertoires with anomalous nucleotide sharing. TCRdb obtained this table from immuneACCESS and retained in-frame rearrangements with V and J assigned. These tables miss some clones; where compared with another copy, unresolved V genes account for less than half of the shortfall, and the remainder is unexplained. D and trimming come from the DNA, and the V and J calls and clone size come from that table. This sample comprises 150,000 to 250,000 clones, roughly four fifths of them detected only once. Jointly, the top ten make up around 1.9% of the sample.

On this clone itself: Its antigen specificity is not known. The sample holds no much larger clone one base away, and base qualities are not on file.

V was cut back by 2 bases and J by 4 bases, leaving a gap of 17 bases between them. Inclusive of the bounding cysteine and phenylalanine, the CDR3 is 16 residues long. The CDR3 DNA has 48 bases and is translated from base 1. Based on the germline V gene, the CDR1 and CDR2 sequences are MNHEY and SVGAGI. Here is what the overall study found, with its caveats: When HLA alleles, especially DR and DQ, strongly co-occurred, attributing TCR associations to individual alleles was difficult. The classifier was reported to diagnose cytomegalovirus status with high specificity and sensitivity in both the original and validation cohorts. Some IMGT-functional V segments, including TRBV6-2 and TRBV6-3, could not be distinguished by the 87-base-pair reads and were therefore excluded. A later analysis found that HLA-associated TCR beta chains were more clonally expanded and had lower generation probabilities than equally common non-associated chains. A few of the identified cytomegalovirus-associated TCR beta chains were confirmed in vitro to be specific for cytomegalovirus antigens. In the study, approximately 150 TCR beta chains were listed as associated with cytomegalovirus. Because counts were too low, 15 to 20 rarely observed V segments, including chromosome 9 orphons, were excluded from the earlier analysis of fewer than 650 of the donors. Several of the top co-occurrence clusters appeared to be linked to parvovirus B19, influenza, CMV and Epstein-Barr virus, according to a later analysis. According to the authors, the approach could potentially be generalized to other disease states and immunological phenotypes. Because HLA typing was missing for some donors at each locus, association tests included only the typed subset. The sequencing pipeline was judged likely to have produced a cluster of highly shared sequence variants as a technical artifact. A further reported finding was that TCR beta sequences accurately predicted the HLA-A and HLA-B alleles for most subjects in the first cohort. A later analysis associated some 17,000 TCR beta sequences with specific HLA alleles at a false discovery rate of 0.05. Roughly uniform sequencing depth across donors was assumed in presence/absence analyses, although this assumption may not hold. Correlated functional status among segregating V segments might be attributable to linkage disequilibrium, but an unknown experimental factor could not be ruled out. Compared with the 666-donor mean, donors in an Asian-associated ancestry cluster had fewer N-insertions in productive TCRs, according to a later genetic analysis. Most TCR sequences were seen in very few donors, while some public TCRs were found in many individuals. In this cohort, only TCR beta chains were sequenced, and detectable features were limited by the absence of alpha or paired-chain data. In a later analysis, most CMV-associated TCR beta chains were found to appear HLA-restricted, with HLA associations seemingly driven largely by CMV exposure. An earlier analysis of some 560 of the donors showed that most TCR beta V segments appeared in productive rearrangements either about 90% or about 30% of the time, which broadly matched IMGT annotations. In a later analysis, TCR association rates were found to vary across HLA loci, with the most associated TCRs seen for DRB1 alleles and the fewest for HLA-C alleles. A later genetic analysis associated a missense DCLRE1C variant with V-gene and J-gene trimming of TCR beta chains, and an independent cohort replicated the association. CMV serostatus was the only immune exposure information available for the cohort.

This receptor chain uses TRBV6-5 and TRBJ1-2, and TRBD1 may be the D gene, going by 6 matching bases. The material sequenced was PBMCs. The sequence was obtained from a man aged 30-40 years in good health and CMV-seronegative. The CDR3 reads as follows: CASSYNLIGQPYGYTF. At the DNA level, the sequence is TGTGCCAGCAGTTACAACCTAATCGGACAGCCCTATGGCTACACCTTC.